The 9 T cell receptor beta chains below were found in one sample sequenced in a study of CD8 T cells in ankylosing spondylitis. The study's findings and limits: Made up of eight highly homologous variants, a TCR beta motif appeared characteristic of ankylosing spondylitis blood.

No antigens are known for them. One entry per CDR3 protein results from TCRdb running MiXCR on the 5' RACE reads. In the table there are about 800,000 distinct CDR3 sequences, approximately 10% of which are singletons. Source material: blood, either unsorted or a sorted T cell fraction (not recorded which). These receptor sequences come from a male donor with ankylosing spondylitis.

There are many counts of this clonotype. This rearrangement joins TRBV7-2 to TRBJ2-3; D possibly corresponds to TRBD1 (5 bases). Germline-derived CDR1 and CDR2 are SGHTA and FQGNSA. Trimming removed 3 bases from V and 2 bases from J, with 12 bases in between. The CDR3 extends over 15 amino acids. The DNA for the CDR3 is TGTGCCAGCAGCTTGTACAGGCTTCCCACAGATACGCAGTATTTT. This translates into CASSLYRLPTDTQYF.

This clonotype was seen more than once but under ten times. The chain joins TRBV12-3 or TRBV12-4 to TRBJ2-7, with 8 bases lining up with TRBD1. The CDR3 extends over 17 amino acids. V trimming: 0 bases; J trimming: 2 bases; junction bases outside the gene matches: 9. The CDR3 coding sequence is TGTGCCAGCAGTTTAGCACTGACAGGGGACACTGCCTACGAGCAGTACTTC. Amino acid sequence: CASSLALTGDTAYEQYF.

This sequence joins TRBV20-1 and TRBJ2-1; 7 bases match TRBD2. Trimming cost V 3 bases and J 9 bases; bases outside gene matches: 8. CDR1 is DFQATT and CDR2 is SNEGSKA in the germline V gene (reference sequence). The CDR3 is 13 residues long. The CDR3 DNA follows: TGCAGTGCTAGCGGGAGGTTCCAGGGTGAGCAGTTCTTC. Residues: CSASGRFQGEQFF.

CDR3 coding DNA: TGTGCCAGCAGTTACTCGGGGACAGCCAGCAACATTCAGTACTTC. Translating it yields CASSYSGTASNIQYF. The gene calls are TRBV6-5 and TRBJ2-4, with 7 bases aligning to TRBD1. V dropped 0 bases and J dropped 7; count of bases not matched to a gene: 6. The CDR3 contains 15 residues. Germline V CDR1 and CDR2: MNHEY, SVGAGI.

This clonotype was seen more than once but under ten times. The genes are TRBV5-4 and TRBJ2-7, with 9 bases that match TRBD1. V trimming: 2 bases; J trimming: 6 bases; junction bases outside the gene matches: 6. CDR1 is SGHNT and CDR2 is YYREEE in the germline V gene (reference sequence). The CDR3 runs 14 residues. CDR3 bases: TGTGCCAGCAGCTTAGGGACAGGGTATATCGAGCAGTACTTC. Encoded protein: CASSLGTGYIEQYF.

Many counts were recorded for this clonotype. The V gene is TRBV4-2, the J gene TRBJ2-2, with D unresolved. V was clipped by 4 bases and J by 7 bases, with 10 bases between them. CDR1 LGHNA and CDR2 YNFKEQ come from the germline V gene. This CDR3 region has 13 residues. The DNA of the CDR3 is TGTGCCAGCAGCCGCCGAGGTGACGGGGAGCTGTTTTTT. Translated, it gives CASSRRGDGELFF.

The genes are TRBV2 and TRBJ1-4, with D possibly matching TRBD1 (5 bases). This CDR3 region has 12 residues. Trimming removed 6 bases at V and 7 bases at J, with 9 bases between. Germline V gives CDR1 SNHLY, CDR2 FYNNEI. Here the CDR3 reads CASSDQGEKLFF. CDR3 in DNA: TGTGCCAGCAGCGACCAGGGTGAAAAACTGTTTTTT.

The rearrangement joins TRBV12-3 or TRBV12-4 to TRBJ2-7, with 10 bases lining up with TRBD1. The CDR3 spans 15 residues. With 5 bases clipped from V and 4 bases from J, the junction kept 8 bases outside the gene matches. CDR3 in DNA: TGTGCCAGCAGTGCTCCCGGGACAGGGGATTACGAGCAGTACTTC. It codes for CASSAPGTGDYEQYF.

The chain links TRBV11-3 to TRBJ2-1; TRBD2 is a possible D gene (5 bases). The V end was cut by 5 bases, the J end by 7 bases, with 9 bases between. Germline V gene data show CDR1 as SGHNT and CDR2 as YENEEA. The CDR3 loop spans 12 amino acids. The CDR3 loop reads CASSADSNEQFF. DNA of the CDR3: TGTGCCAGCAGCGCGGACTCGAATGAGCAGTTCTTC.